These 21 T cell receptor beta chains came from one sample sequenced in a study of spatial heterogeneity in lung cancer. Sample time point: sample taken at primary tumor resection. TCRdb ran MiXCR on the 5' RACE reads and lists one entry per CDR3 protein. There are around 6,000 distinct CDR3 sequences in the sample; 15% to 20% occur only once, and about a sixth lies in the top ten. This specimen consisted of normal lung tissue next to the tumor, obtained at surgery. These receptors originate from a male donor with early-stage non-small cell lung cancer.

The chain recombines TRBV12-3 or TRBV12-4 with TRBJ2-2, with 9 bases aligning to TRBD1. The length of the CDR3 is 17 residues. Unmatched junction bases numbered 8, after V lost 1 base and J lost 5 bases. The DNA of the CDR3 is TGTGCCAGCAGTTTAGATCAATCGGGACAGGGTACCGGGGAGCTGTTTTTT. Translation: CASSLDQSGQGTGELFF.

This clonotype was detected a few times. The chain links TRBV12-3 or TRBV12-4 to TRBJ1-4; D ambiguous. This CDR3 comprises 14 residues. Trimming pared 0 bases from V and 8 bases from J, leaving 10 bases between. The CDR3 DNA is TGTGCCAGCAGTTTAGCCCTAAGTGGGGAAAAACTGTTTTTT. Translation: CASSLALSGEKLFF.

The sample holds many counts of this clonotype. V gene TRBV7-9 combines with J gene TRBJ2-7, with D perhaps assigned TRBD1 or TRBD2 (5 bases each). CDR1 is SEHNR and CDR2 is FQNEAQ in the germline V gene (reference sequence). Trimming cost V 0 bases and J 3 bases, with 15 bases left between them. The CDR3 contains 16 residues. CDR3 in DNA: TGTGCCAGCAGCTTAGCACTTTGGCAGGGAGTCTACGAGCAGTACTTC. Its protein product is CASSLALWQGVYEQYF.

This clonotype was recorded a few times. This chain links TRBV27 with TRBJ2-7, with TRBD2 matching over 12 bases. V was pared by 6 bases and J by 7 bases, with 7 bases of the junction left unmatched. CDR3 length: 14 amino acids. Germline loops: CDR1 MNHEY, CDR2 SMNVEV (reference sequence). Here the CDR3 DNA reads TGTGCCAGCAGCGAGACTAGCGGGAGAAAAGAGCAGTACTTC. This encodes CASSETSGRKEQYF.

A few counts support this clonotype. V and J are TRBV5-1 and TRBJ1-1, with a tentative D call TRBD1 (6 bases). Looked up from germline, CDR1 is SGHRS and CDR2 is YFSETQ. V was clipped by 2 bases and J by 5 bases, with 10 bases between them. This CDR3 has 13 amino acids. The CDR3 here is CASSFTGATEAFF. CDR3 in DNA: TGCGCCAGCAGCTTTACGGGGGCAACTGAAGCTTTCTTT. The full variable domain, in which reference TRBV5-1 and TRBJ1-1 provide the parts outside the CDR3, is KAGVTQTPRYLIKTRGQQVTLSCSPISGHRSVSWYQQTPGQGLQFLFEYFSETQRNKGNFPGRFSGRQFSNSRSEMNVSTLELGDSALYLCASSFTGATEAFFGQGTRLTVV.

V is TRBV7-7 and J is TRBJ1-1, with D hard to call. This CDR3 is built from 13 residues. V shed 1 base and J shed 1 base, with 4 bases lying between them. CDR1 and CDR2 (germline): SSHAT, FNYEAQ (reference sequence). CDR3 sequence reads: CASSLDQNTEAFF. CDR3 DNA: TGTGCCAGCAGCTTAGATCAGAACACTGAAGCTTTCTTT.

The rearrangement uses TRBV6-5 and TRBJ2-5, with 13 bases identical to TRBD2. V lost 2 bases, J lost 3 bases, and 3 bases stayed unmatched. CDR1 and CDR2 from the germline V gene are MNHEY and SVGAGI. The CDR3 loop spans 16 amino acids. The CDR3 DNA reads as TGTGCCAGCAGTTACACTGGACTAGCGGGAGAAGAGACCCAGTACTTC. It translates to CASSYTGLAGEETQYF.

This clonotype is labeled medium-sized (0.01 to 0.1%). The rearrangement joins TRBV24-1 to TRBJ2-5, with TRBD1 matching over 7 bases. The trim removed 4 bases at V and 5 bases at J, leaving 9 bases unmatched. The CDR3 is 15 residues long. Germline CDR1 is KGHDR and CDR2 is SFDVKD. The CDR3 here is CATSDVTGDGETQYF. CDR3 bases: TGTGCCACCAGTGACGTTACAGGGGACGGGGAGACCCAGTACTTC.

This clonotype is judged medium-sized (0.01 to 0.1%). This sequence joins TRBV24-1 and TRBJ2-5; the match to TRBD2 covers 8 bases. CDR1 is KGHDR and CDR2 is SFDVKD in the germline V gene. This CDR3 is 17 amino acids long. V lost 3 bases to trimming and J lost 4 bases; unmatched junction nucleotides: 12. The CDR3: CATSDGGLGRESETQYF. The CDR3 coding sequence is TGTGCCACCAGTGATGGGGGACTAGGGCGGGAGTCAGAGACCCAGTACTTC.

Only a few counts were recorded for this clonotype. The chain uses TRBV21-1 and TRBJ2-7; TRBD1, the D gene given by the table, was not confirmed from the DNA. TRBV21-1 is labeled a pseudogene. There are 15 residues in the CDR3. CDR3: CASSGPAPPANEQYF. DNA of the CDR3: TGTGCCAGCAGCGGTCCCGCGCCTCCGGCGAACGAGCAGTACTTC.

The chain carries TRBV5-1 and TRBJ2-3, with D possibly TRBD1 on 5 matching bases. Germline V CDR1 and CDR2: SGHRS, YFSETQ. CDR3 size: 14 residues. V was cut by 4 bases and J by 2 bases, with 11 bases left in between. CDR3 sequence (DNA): TGCGCCAGCAGCCTCGCGACAGCCACAGATACGCAGTATTTT. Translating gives CASSLATATDTQYF.

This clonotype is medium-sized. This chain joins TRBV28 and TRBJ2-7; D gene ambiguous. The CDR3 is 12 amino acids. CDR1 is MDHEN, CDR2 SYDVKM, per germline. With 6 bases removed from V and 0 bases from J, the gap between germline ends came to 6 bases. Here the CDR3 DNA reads TGTGCCAGCAGCTCCCCCTCCTACGAGCAGTACTTC. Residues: CASSSPSYEQYF.

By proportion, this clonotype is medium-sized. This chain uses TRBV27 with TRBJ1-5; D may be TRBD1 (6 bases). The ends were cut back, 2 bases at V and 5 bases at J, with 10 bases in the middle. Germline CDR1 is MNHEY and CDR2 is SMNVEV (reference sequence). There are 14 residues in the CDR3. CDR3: CASSLAGQDQPQHF. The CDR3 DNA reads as TGTGCCAGCAGTTTAGCGGGACAAGATCAGCCCCAGCATTTT.

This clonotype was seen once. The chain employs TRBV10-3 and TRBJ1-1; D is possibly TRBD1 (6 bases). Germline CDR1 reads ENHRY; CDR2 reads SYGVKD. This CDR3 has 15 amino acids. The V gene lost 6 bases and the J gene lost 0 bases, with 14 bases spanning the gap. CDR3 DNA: TGTGCCATCAGAGGGATGGACAGCCTGAACACTGAAGCTTTCTTT. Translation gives CAIRGMDSLNTEAFF.

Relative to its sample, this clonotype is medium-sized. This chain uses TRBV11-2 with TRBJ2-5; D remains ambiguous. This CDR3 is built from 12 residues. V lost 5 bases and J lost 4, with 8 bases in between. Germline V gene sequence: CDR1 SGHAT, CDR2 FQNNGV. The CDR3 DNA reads TGTGCCAGCAGCCGGACGGTAGAGACCCAGTACTTC. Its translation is CASSRTVETQYF.

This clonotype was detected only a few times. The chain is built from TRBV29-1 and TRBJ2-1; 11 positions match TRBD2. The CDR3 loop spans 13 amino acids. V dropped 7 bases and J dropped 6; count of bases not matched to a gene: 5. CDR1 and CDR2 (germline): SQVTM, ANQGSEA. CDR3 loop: CSGTGTSGNEQFF. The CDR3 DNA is TGCAGCGGAACCGGGACTAGCGGCAATGAGCAGTTCTTC.

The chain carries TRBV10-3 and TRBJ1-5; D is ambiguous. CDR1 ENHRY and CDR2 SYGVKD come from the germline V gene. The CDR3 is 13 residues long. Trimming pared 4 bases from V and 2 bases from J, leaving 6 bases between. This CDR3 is CAISGVGNQPQHF. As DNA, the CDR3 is TGTGCCATCAGTGGGGTTGGCAATCAGCCCCAGCATTTT.

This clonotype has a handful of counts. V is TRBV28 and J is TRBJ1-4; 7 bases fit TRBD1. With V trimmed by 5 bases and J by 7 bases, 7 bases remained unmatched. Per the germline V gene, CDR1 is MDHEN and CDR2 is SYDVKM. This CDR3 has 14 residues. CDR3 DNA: TGTGCCAGCAGTCTACGACAGGGAAGTGAAAAACTGTTTTTT. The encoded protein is CASSLRQGSEKLFF. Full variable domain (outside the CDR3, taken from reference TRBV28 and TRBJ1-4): DVKVTQSSRYLVKRTGEKVFLECVQDMDHENMFWYRQDPGLGLRLIYFSYDVKMKEKGDIPEGYSVSREKKERFSLILESASTNQTSMYLCASSLRQGSEKLFFGSGTQLSVL.

This CDR3 reads CASSLVRSSWYEQYF. In DNA form, the CDR3 reads TGTGCCAGCAGCTTAGTTAGGTCTAGCTGGTACGAGCAGTACTTC. The chain recombines TRBV7-2 with TRBJ2-7; weak D call: TRBD2 (5 bases). The CDR3 covers 15 residues. V was clipped by 1 base and J by 4 bases, with 14 bases between them. From germline, CDR1 is SGHTA and CDR2 FQGNSA.

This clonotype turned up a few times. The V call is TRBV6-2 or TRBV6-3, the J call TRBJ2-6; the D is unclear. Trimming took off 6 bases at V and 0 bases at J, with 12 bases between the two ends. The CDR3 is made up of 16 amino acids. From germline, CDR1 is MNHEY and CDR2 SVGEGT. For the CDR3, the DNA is TGTGCCAGCAGACCTCCGGAGAGCTCTGGGGCCAACGTCCTGACTTTC. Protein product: CASRPPESSGANVLTF.

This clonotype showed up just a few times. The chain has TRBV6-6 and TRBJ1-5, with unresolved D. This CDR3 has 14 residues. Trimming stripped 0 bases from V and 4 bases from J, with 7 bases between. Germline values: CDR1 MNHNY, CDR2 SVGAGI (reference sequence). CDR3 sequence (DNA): TGTGCCAGCAGTTACTCGAATCCTAATCAGCCCCAGCATTTT. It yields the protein CASSYSNPNQPQHF.